One sample yielded the 24 T cell receptor beta chains listed below, sequenced in a study of shared clonotypes between healthy human individuals. Profiling relied on immunoSEQ multiplex PCR, and the TCRdb table lists in-frame clones only, not all of them. This sample has 2 million to 3 million clones, with over 85% found just once. Sequenced: naive CD4+ T cells from PBMCs. The subset here: CD45RA+ positively selected. These receptor sequences come from a man between 18 and 35 years old in good health. Some clones in this sample may be carry-over from other donors' samples.

The chain employs TRBV27 and TRBJ1-5; 7 nucleotides align to TRBD1. This CDR3 region has 15 residues. The germline CDR1 and CDR2 sequences are MNHEY and SMNVEV (reference sequence). V lost 3 bases and J lost 11; bases outside the gene matches: 13. CDR3 coding DNA: TGTGCCAGCAGTTTTAACTACAACAGGGGAGATTCCCAGCATTTT. Translation gives CASSFNYNRGDSQHF.

The rearrangement links TRBV19 to TRBJ2-3; D is unresolved. The CDR3 runs to 13 residues. Germline V gene lookup returns CDR1 LNHDA and CDR2 SQIVND (reference sequence). The ends were cut back, 6 bases at V and 3 bases at J, with 10 bases in the middle. The CDR3 nucleotides are TGTGCCAGTAGGGGCCGACAAACAGATACGCAGTATTTT. This translates into CASRGRQTDTQYF. The full variable domain, completed using reference TRBV19 and TRBJ2-3, is DGGITQSPKYLFRKEGQNVTLSCEQNLNHDAMYWYRQDPGQGLRLIYYSQIVNDFQKGDIAEGYSVSREKKESFPLTVTSAQKNPTAFYLCASRGRQTDTQYFGPGTRLTVL.

This chain links TRBV28 with TRBJ1-4, with TRBD1 as a possible D gene (6 bases). Germline loops: CDR1 MDHEN, CDR2 SYDVKM. The germline V and J ends were trimmed by 11 bases and 5 bases, with 15 bases remaining between them. The CDR3 has 13 amino acids. The CDR3 nucleotides are TGTGCCTCCGAAGGGGGAGCAAATGAAAAACTGTTTTTT. It specifies CASEGGANEKLFF.

This clone appeared a few times. The chain carries TRBV5-4 and TRBJ1-1; D call uncertain. This CDR3 is built from 15 residues. CDR1 SGHNT and CDR2 YYREEE come from the germline V gene (reference sequence). The V end lost 4 bases, the J end lost 4 bases, and 17 bases lay between the germline ends. The CDR3 nucleotides read TGTGCCAGCAGCGCCCCGTCGTCTTCGGGCACTGAAGCTTTCTTT. Protein: CASSAPSSSGTEAFF.

The rearrangement joins TRBV6-1 to TRBJ1-2, with 8 bases that match TRBD1. The CDR3 contains 16 residues. Germline assignment: CDR1 MNHNS and CDR2 SASEGT. V dropped 2 bases and J dropped 1; count of bases not matched to a gene: 6. DNA of the CDR3: TGTGCCAGCAGTGAACGGACAGGGATCTTTAACTATGGCTACACCTTC. This codes for CASSERTGIFNYGYTF.

For this clone: Other DNA sequences in the same sample also yield this CDR3. V is TRBV28 and J is TRBJ1-2; D possibly corresponds to TRBD1 (6 bases). This CDR3 contains 12 residues. The V gene's germline CDR1 is MDHEN and CDR2 SYDVKM. V lost 8 bases to trimming and J lost 2 bases, with 9 bases between them. In DNA form, the CDR3 reads TGTGCCAGCGAGGGGGTCAACTATGGCTACACCTTC. Translating gives CASEGVNYGYTF.

This clone was observed once. Other DNA sequences within the sample encode an identical CDR3. The chain is built from TRBV6-6 and TRBJ1-5; D possibly corresponds to TRBD1 (5 bases). This CDR3 has 14 amino acids. Trimming cost V 5 bases and J 0 bases, with 8 bases left between them. CDR1 MNHNY and CDR2 SVGAGI come from the germline V gene (reference sequence). CDR3 nucleotides: TGTGCCAGCAGTCAGACAGATAGCAATCAGCCCCAGCATTTT. It is translated as CASSQTDSNQPQHF.

The chain uses TRBV18 and TRBJ1-2; D ambiguous. CDR3 length equals 14 residues. Germline V lookup: CDR1 KGHSH, CDR2 LQKENI. V lost 2 bases, J lost 5 bases, and 12 bases lay in between. CDR3 amino acids: CASSPGGRSYGYTF. For the CDR3, the DNA is TGTGCCAGCTCACCAGGTGGCAGATCATATGGCTACACCTTC.

The V call is TRBV4-2, the J call TRBJ2-7; tentative D call: TRBD2 (5 bases). The CDR3 spans 16 residues. Deletions cut 2 bases from V and 4 bases from J, with 18 bases between. The germline V gene encodes CDR1 LGHNA and CDR2 YNFKEQ. The CDR3 reads CASSQRISLAGYEQYF. The CDR3 nucleotides are TGTGCCAGCAGCCAACGTATAAGCCTAGCCGGGTACGAGCAGTACTTC.

The chain couples TRBV5-1 to TRBJ1-2; 11 nucleotides line up with TRBD1. V lost 3 bases to trimming and J lost 8 bases; unmatched junction nucleotides: 6. Germline V gene sequence: CDR1 SGHRS, CDR2 YFSETQ. The CDR3 loop spans 14 amino acids. CDR3 nucleotides: TGCGCCAGCAGCTCAGGGACAGGGGGAAGCGGCTACACCTTC. It is translated as CASSSGTGGSGYTF.

This clone was seen once. The rearrangement links TRBV7-9 to TRBJ2-3, with D unclear. The germline gives CDR1 SEHNR, CDR2 FQNEAQ (reference sequence). CDR3 length: 14 amino acids. Between the trimmed V and J ends, which lost 0 bases and 5 bases, there was a span of 9 bases. The DNA for the CDR3 is TGTGCCAGCAGCTTAGCCGGTAGGAAAGATACGCAGTATTTT. Residues: CASSLAGRKDTQYF.

The rearrangement uses TRBV14 and TRBJ2-3; TRBD2 might be the D (5 bases). CDR1 is SGHDN, CDR2 FVKESK, per germline. V was trimmed by 3 bases and J by 1 base, leaving 26 bases between them. The CDR3 totals 20 residues. This CDR3 is CASSHELLGGFPLRTDTQYF. CDR3 coding DNA: TGTGCCAGCAGCCATGAGCTTTTGGGCGGGTTCCCGCTTCGCACAGATACGCAGTATTTT.

CDR3 sequence reads: CASSPFEGAGGYGYTGELFF. CDR3 DNA: TGTGCCAGCAGCCCCTTCGAGGGGGCGGGAGGATACGGGTATACCGGGGAGCTGTTTTTT. The J gene is TRBJ2-2, the V gene TRBV2, with D maybe TRBD2 (8 bases). Trimming stripped 6 bases from V and 5 bases from J, with 31 bases between. The length of the CDR3 is 20 residues. The germline CDR1 and CDR2 sequences are SNHLY and FYNNEI.

The rearrangement links TRBV28 to TRBJ2-5; D unclear. This CDR3 comprises 13 residues. Germline V gene lookup returns CDR1 MDHEN and CDR2 SYDVKM. Trimming pared 2 bases from V and 7 bases from J, leaving 11 bases between. In DNA form, the CDR3 reads TGTGCCAGCAGTTTAGAGGCCCTAGGGACCCAGTACTTC. This sequence encodes CASSLEALGTQYF.

The chain has TRBV14 and TRBJ2-2; tentative D call: TRBD1 (6 bases). The CDR3 has 15 amino acids. Trimming cost V 4 bases and J 6 bases, with 15 bases left between them. Germline assignment: CDR1 SGHDN and CDR2 FVKESK. The CDR3 loop is CASSPAGTTAGELFF. The CDR3 DNA reads TGTGCCAGCAGCCCGGCCGGGACAACGGCCGGGGAGCTGTTTTTT.

Concerning this clone: Within the sample, other DNA sequences also encode this same CDR3. The rearrangement joins TRBV5-1 to TRBJ2-2, with TRBD2 matching 9 bases. The CDR3 contains 16 residues. The germline V gene has CDR1 SGHRS and CDR2 YFSETQ. Unmatched junction bases numbered 3, after V lost 1 base and J lost 2 bases. The CDR3 region has the DNA TGCGCCAGCAGCTTGTTAGCGGGAGATAACACCGGGGAGCTGTTTTTT. Amino acids: CASSLLAGDNTGELFF. The variable domain in full, with the rest retrieved from reference TRBV5-1 and TRBJ2-2, is KAGVTQTPRYLIKTRGQQVTLSCSPISGHRSVSWYQQTPGQGLQFLFEYFSETQRNKGNFPGRFSGRQFSNSRSEMNVSTLELGDSALYLCASSLLAGDNTGELFFGEGSRLTVL.

This clone is a singleton in its sample. Other DNA sequences in this sample translate to the same CDR3. The chain employs TRBV9 and TRBJ2-7, with a weak D call TRBD2 (5 bases). The germline V gene has CDR1 SGDLS and CDR2 YYNGEE. V was pared by 2 bases and J by 0 bases, with 12 bases between. CDR3 length: 15 residues. Here the CDR3 DNA reads TGTGCCAGCAGCGTTGGTGGAACTAGCTCCTACGAGCAGTACTTC. The encoded protein is CASSVGGTSSYEQYF.

V gene TRBV7-9 combines with J gene TRBJ2-7; D is ambiguous. The V gene's germline CDR1 is SEHNR and CDR2 FQNEAQ (reference sequence). Trimming stripped 5 bases from V and 0 bases from J, with 11 bases between. The CDR3 contains 14 residues. CDR3 nucleotides: TGTGCCAGCAGCCCTCCATCCCCCTCCTACGAGCAGTACTTC. Protein product: CASSPPSPSYEQYF.

Points on this clone: Within the sample, other DNA sequences also encode this same CDR3. The V call is TRBV2, the J call TRBJ1-5; D gene ambiguous. This CDR3 contains 13 residues. Trimming stripped 5 bases from V and 0 bases from J, with 5 bases between. Looked up from germline, CDR1 is SNHLY and CDR2 is FYNNEI. CDR3 in amino acids: CASSPDSNQPQHF. The CDR3 region has the DNA TGTGCCAGCAGTCCGGATAGCAATCAGCCCCAGCATTTT.

The chain recombines TRBV27 with TRBJ1-4; 7 nucleotides line up with TRBD1. The V and J ends lost 5 bases and 8 bases, in that order; junction bases with no gene match: 11. This CDR3 comprises 15 residues. The V gene's germline CDR1 is MNHEY and CDR2 SMNVEV (reference sequence). CDR3 residues: CASSRAPARGEKLFF. The CDR3 DNA follows: TGTGCCAGCAGTAGGGCCCCGGCCAGGGGGGAAAAACTGTTTTTT.

Points on this clone: Other DNA sequences in the sample encode the same CDR3. The V gene is TRBV30, the J gene TRBJ1-3; D unresolved. The germline V gene encodes CDR1 GTSNPN and CDR2 SVGIG (reference sequence). There are 12 residues in the CDR3. The V end was cut by 2 bases, the J end by 4 bases, with 6 bases between. The CDR3 loop is CAWSTYGNTIYF. The CDR3 bases are TGTGCCTGGAGTACTTACGGAAACACCATATATTTT.

The chain carries TRBV6-1 and TRBJ2-6; no definite D call. Deletions cut 0 bases from V and 9 bases from J, with 21 bases between. This CDR3 has 18 residues. The germline V gene has CDR1 MNHNS and CDR2 SASEGT. CDR3 in amino acids: CASSEAPSPVLKVNVLTF. CDR3 nucleotide sequence: TGTGCCAGCAGTGAAGCGCCCTCCCCGGTATTGAAGGTCAACGTCCTGACTTTC.

The CDR3 loop reads CRGLAGNEQFF. For the CDR3, the DNA is TGCAGGGGACTAGCGGGTAATGAGCAGTTCTTC. The genes are TRBV20-1 and TRBJ2-1; 12 bases line up with TRBD2. This CDR3 has 11 amino acids. Germline values: CDR1 DFQATT, CDR2 SNEGSKA (reference sequence).

The chain employs TRBV6-6 and TRBJ1-5; possibly TRBD1 for D (5 bases). CDR1 is MNHNY, CDR2 SVGAGI, per germline (reference sequence). The CDR3 covers 14 residues. Deletions cut 4 bases from V and 0 bases from J, with 7 bases between. The CDR3 bases are TGTGCCAGCAGTTTGGGGCTTAGCAATCAGCCCCAGCATTTT. It translates to CASSLGLSNQPQHF.